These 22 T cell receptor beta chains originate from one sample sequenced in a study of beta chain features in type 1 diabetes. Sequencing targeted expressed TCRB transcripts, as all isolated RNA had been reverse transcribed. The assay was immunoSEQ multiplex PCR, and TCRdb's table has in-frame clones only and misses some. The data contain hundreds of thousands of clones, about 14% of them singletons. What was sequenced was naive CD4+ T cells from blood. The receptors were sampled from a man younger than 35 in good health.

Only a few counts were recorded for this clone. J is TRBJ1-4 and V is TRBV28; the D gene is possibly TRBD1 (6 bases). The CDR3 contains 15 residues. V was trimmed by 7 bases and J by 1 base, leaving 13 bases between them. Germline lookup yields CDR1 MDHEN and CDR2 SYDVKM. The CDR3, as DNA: TGTGCCAGCACCCACTCGGGACAAACTAATGAAAAACTGTTTTTT. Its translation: CASTHSGQTNEKLFF. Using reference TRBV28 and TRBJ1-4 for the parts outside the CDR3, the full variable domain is DVKVTQSSRYLVKRTGEKVFLECVQDMDHENMFWYRQDPGLGLRLIYFSYDVKMKEKGDIPEGYSVSREKKERFSLILESASTNQTSMYLCASTHSGQTNEKLFFGSGTQLSVL.

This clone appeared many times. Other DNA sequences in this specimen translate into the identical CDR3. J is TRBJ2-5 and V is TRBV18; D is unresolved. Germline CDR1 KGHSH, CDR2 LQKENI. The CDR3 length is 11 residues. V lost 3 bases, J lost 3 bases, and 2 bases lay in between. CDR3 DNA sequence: TGTGCCAGCTCACCGGAAGAGACCCAGTACTTC. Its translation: CASSPEETQYF.

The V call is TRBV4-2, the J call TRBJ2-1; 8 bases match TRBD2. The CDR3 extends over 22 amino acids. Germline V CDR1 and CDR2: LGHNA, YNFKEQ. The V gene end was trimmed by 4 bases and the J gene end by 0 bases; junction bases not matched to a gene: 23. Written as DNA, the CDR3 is TGTGCCAGCAGCCGCCAATCGAGTATAAAGCGGGAGTTCCTCCGCTCCTACAATGAGCAGTTCTTC. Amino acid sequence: CASSRQSSIKREFLRSYNEQFF.

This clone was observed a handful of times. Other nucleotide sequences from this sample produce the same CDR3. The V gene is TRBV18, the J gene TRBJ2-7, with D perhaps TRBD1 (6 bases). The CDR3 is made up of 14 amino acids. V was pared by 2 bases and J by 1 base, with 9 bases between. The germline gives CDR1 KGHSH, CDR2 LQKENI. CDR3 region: CASSPTQGSYEQYF. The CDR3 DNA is TGTGCCAGCTCACCAACACAGGGATCCTACGAGCAGTACTTC.

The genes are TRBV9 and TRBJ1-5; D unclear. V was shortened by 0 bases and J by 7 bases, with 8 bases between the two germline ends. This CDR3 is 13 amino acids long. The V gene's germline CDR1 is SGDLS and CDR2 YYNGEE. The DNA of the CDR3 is TGTGCCAGCAGCGTAGCCAGTGGACAGCCCCAGCATTTT. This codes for CASSVASGQPQHF.

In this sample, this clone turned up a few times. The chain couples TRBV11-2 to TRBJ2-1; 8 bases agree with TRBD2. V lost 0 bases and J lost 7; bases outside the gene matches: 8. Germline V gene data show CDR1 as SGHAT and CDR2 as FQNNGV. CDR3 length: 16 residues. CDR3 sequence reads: CASSLDWAGGWNEQFF. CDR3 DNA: TGTGCCAGCAGCTTAGATTGGGCGGGAGGTTGGAATGAGCAGTTCTTC.

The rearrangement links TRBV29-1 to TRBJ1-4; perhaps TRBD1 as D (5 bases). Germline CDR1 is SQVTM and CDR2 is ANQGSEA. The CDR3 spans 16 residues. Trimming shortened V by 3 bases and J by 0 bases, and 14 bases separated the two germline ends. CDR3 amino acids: CSVDGFGGATNEKLFF. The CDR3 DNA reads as TGCAGCGTTGATGGCTTCGGGGGAGCAACTAATGAAAAACTGTTTTTT.

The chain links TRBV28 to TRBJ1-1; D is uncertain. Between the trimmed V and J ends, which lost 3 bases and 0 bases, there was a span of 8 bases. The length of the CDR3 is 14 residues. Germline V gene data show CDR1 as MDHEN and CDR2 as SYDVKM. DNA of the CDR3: TGTGCCAGCAGTTTGGTCGGAGTGAACACTGAAGCTTTCTTT. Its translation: CASSLVGVNTEAFF.

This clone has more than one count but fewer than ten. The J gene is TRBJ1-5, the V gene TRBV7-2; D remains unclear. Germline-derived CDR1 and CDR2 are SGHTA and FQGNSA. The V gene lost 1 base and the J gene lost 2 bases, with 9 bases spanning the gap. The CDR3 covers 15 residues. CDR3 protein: CASSLVADGNQPQHF. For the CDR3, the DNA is TGTGCCAGCAGCTTAGTAGCTGATGGCAATCAGCCCCAGCATTTT.

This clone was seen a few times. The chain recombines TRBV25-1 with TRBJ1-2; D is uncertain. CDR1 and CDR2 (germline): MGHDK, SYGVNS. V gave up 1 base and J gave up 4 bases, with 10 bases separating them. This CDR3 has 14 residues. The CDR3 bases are TGTGCCAGCAGTGAATGGCCAGGACCCTATGGCTACACCTTC. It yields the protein CASSEWPGPYGYTF.

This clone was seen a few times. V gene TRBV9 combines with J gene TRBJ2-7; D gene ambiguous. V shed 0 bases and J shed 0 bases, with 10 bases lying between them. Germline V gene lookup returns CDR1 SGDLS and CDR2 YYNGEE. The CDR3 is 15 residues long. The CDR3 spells CASSVVSGSSYEQYF. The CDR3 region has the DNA TGTGCCAGCAGCGTAGTAAGTGGGTCCTCCTACGAGCAGTACTTC.

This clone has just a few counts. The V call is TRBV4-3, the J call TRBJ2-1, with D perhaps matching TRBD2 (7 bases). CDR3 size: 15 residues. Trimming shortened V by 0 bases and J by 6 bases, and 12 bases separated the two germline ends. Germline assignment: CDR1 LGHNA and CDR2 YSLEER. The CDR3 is CASSQERGPGNEQFF. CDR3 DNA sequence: TGCGCCAGCAGCCAAGAGCGGGGGCCAGGCAATGAGCAGTTCTTC.

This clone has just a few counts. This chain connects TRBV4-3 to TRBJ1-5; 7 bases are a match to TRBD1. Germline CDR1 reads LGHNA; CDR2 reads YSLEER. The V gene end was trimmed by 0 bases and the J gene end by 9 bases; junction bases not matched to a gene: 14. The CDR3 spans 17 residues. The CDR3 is CASSQDQSGTERVPQHF. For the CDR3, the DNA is TGCGCCAGCAGCCAAGATCAGTCCGGGACAGAGAGGGTGCCCCAGCATTTT.

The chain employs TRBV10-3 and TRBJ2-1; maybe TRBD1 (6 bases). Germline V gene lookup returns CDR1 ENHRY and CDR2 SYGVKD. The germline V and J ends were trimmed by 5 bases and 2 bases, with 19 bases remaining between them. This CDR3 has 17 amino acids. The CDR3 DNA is TGTGCCATCAGTACCTTAGGAGGACAGCACACCTACAATGAGCAGTTCTTC. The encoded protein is CAISTLGGQHTYNEQFF.

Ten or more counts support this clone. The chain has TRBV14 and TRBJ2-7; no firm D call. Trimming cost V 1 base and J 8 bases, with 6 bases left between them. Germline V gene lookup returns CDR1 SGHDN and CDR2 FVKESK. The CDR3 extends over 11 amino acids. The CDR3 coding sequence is TGTGCCAGCAGCCAAGGGGGAAAGCAGTACTTC. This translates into CASSQGGKQYF.

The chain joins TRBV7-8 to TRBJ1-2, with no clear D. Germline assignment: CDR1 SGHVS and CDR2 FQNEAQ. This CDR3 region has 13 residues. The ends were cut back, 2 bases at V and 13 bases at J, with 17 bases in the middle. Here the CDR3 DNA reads TGTGCCAGCAGCTTAAGGGAGACGGCCGAGGGCACCTTC. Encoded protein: CASSLRETAEGTF.

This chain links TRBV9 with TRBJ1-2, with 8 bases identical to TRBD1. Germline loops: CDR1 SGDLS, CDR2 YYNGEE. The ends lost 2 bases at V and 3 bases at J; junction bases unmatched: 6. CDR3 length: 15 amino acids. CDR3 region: CASSVSAGGHYGYTF. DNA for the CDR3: TGTGCCAGCAGCGTGTCGGCAGGGGGCCACTATGGCTACACCTTC.

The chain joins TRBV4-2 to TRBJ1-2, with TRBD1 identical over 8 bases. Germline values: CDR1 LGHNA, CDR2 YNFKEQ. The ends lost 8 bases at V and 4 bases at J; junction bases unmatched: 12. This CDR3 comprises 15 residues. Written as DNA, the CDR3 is TGTGCCAGCCGCACAACCGACAGGGGAGGCTATGGCTACACCTTC. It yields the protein CASRTTDRGGYGYTF.

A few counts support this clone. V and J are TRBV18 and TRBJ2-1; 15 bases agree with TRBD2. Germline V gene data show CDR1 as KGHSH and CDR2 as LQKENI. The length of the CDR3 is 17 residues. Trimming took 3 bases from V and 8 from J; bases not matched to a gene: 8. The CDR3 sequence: CASSPPGLAGGLDEQFF. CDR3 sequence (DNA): TGTGCCAGCTCACCCCCTGGACTAGCGGGAGGGTTGGATGAGCAGTTCTTC.

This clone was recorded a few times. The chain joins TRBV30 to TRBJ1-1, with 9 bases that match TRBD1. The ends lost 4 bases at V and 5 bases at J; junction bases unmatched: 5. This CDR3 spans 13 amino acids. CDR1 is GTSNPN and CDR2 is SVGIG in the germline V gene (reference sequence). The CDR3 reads CAWNRQGVTEAFF. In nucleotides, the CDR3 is TGTGCCTGGAATAGACAGGGGGTAACTGAAGCTTTCTTT.

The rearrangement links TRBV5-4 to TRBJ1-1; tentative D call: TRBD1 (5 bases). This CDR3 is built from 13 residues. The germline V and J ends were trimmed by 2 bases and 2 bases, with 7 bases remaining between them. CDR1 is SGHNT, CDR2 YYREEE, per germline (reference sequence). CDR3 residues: CASSFRANTEAFF. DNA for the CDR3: TGTGCCAGCAGCTTCAGGGCCAACACTGAAGCTTTCTTT.

The CDR3 region has the DNA TGTGCCAGCAGCTTCAGGGCGTTTCGTCCCTATGGCTACACCTTC. Protein sequence: CASSFRAFRPYGYTF. V and J are TRBV7-2 and TRBJ1-2; maybe TRBD1 (5 bases). V lost 3 bases, J lost 4 bases, and 15 bases lay in between. The CDR3 loop spans 15 amino acids. Germline loops: CDR1 SGHTA, CDR2 FQGNSA.